This section outlines one T cell receptor beta chain sequence together with its context. cDNA serving as the sequencing template came from extracted, reverse transcribed RNA. TCRdb keeps only in-frame clones here, not all; method: immunoSEQ multiplex PCR. The sample lists 90,000 to 130,000 clones, almost 60% occurring once. This sample stems from a study of CD8+ T cells in alopecia areata. This receptor was taken from a human donor in good health. Sequenced input: CD8+ T cells sorted from blood.

The CDR3 loop is CASRTGYYGYTF. The CDR3 DNA sequence: TGTGCCAGCAGGACAGGGTACTATGGCTACACCTTC. This chain links TRBV6-1 with TRBJ1-2, with 7 bases fitting TRBD1. From germline, CDR1 is MNHNS and CDR2 SASEGT. Trimming removed 6 bases from V and 3 bases from J; junction bases left unmatched: 1. The CDR3 totals 12 residues.